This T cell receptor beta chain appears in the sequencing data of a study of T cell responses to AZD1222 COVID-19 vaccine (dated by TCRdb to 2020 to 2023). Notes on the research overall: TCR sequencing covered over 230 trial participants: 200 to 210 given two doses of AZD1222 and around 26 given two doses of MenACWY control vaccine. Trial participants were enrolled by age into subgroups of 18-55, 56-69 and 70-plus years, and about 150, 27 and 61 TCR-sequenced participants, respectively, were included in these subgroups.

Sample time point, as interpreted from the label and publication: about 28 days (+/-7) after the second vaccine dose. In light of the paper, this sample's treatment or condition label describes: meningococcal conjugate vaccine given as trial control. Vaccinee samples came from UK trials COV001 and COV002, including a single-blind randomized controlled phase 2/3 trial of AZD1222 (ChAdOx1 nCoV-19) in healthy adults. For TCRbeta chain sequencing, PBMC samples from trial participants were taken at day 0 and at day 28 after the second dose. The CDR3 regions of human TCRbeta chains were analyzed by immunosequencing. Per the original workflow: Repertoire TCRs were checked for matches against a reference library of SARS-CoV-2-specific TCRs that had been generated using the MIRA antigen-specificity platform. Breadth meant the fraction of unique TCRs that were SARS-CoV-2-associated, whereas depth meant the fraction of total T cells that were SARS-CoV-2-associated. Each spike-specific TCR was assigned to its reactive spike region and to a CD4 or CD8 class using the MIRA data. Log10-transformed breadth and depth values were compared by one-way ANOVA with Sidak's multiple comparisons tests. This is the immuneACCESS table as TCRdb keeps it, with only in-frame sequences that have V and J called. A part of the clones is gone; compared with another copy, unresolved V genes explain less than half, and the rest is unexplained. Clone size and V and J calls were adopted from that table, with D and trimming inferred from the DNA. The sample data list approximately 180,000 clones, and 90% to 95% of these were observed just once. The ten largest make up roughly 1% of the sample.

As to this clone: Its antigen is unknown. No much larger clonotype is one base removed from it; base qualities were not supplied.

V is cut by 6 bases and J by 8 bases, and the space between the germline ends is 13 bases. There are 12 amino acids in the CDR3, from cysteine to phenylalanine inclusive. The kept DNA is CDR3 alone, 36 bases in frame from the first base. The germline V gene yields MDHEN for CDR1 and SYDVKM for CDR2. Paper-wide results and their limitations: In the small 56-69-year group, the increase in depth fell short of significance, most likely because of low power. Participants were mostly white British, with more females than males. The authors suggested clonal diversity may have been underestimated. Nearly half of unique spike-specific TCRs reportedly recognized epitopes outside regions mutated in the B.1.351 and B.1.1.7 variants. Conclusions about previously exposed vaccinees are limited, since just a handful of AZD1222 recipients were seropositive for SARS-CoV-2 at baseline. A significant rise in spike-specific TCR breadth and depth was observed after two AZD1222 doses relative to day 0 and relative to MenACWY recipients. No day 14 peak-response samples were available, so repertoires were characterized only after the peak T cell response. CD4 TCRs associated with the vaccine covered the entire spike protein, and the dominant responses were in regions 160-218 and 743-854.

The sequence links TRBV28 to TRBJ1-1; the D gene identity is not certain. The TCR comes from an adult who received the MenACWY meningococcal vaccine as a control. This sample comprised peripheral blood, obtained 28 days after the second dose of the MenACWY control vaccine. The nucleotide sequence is TGTGCCAGCAGCCCTGGGCCCTGGGAAGCTTTCTTT. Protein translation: CASSPGPWEAFF.